Listed here are 11 T cell receptor beta chains from one sample, sequenced in a study of early T cells in non-severe SARS-CoV-2 infection. One entry per CDR3 protein results from TCRdb running MiXCR on the 5' RACE reads. The repertoire holds 70,000 or so distinct CDR3 sequences, with 10% as singletons. Sequenced material: whole blood, taken at baseline. The receptors were sampled from an adult who was a healthcare worker with PCR-confirmed SARS-CoV-2 infection or an uninfected control (not recorded which).

A remark on this clonotype: This may come from a read error, since a much larger clone is one base off. CDR3 coding DNA: TGTGTCACCTCACTAGAGGGGTCGACAGATACGCAGTATTTT. The encoded protein is CVTSLEGSTDTQYF. The chain links TRBV7-9 to TRBJ2-3; TRBD1 or TRBD2 may be the D gene (5 bases each). Germline V lookup: CDR1 SEHNR, CDR2 FQNEAQ (reference sequence). CDR3 size: 14 residues.

The gene calls are TRBV30 and TRBJ2-7; the D gene is possibly TRBD1 (6 bases). V lost 4 bases, J lost 7 bases, and 17 bases lay in between. The CDR3 has 13 residues. From germline, CDR1 is GTSNPN and CDR2 SVGIG (reference sequence). This CDR3 reads CAWKAGTPSEQYF. The CDR3 nucleotides read TGTGCCTGGAAAGCCGGGACACCCTCAGAGCAGTACTTC.

This clonotype was seen many times. This CDR3 is CASSVRGGHNSPLHF. The CDR3 region has the DNA TGTGCCAGCAGTGTACGAGGGGGACATAATTCACCCCTCCACTTT. The rearrangement uses TRBV12-3 or TRBV12-4 and TRBJ1-6; TRBD1 might be the D (6 bases). The CDR3 runs to 15 residues. The V and J ends lost 5 bases and 5 bases respectively, with 13 bases between them.

A few counts support this clonotype. The CDR3 bases are TGCAGTGCTAGAGTCAGACAGACCCCCTACGAGCAGTACTTC. It encodes CSARVRQTPYEQYF. The chain joins TRBV20-1 to TRBJ2-7, with D maybe TRBD1 (5 bases). Germline CDR1 is DFQATT and CDR2 is SNEGSKA (reference sequence). This CDR3 has 14 amino acids. V was clipped by 1 base and J by 2 bases, with 12 bases between them.

J is TRBJ2-3 and V is TRBV4-1, with 7 nucleotides matching TRBD2. This CDR3 comprises 17 residues. Germline CDR1 and CDR2: MGHRA and YSYEKL. The V gene end was trimmed by 1 base and the J gene end by 2 bases; junction bases not matched to a gene: 9. The CDR3, as DNA: TGCGCCAGCAGCCAAGGTTCGGCGGGGGTAACCACAGATACGCAGTATTTT. Encoded protein: CASSQGSAGVTTDTQYF.

This clonotype was observed a few times. The V gene is TRBV5-1, the J gene TRBJ2-2, with 9 bases fitting TRBD1. This CDR3 has 15 residues. Germline assignment: CDR1 SGHRS and CDR2 YFSETQ. V trimming: 3 bases; J trimming: 6 bases; junction bases outside the gene matches: 6. The CDR3 DNA follows: TGCGCCAGCAGCTCGGACAGGGGAAATGCCGGGGAGCTGTTTTTT. Its translation is CASSSDRGNAGELFF.

There are many counts of this clonotype. The CDR3 DNA is TGTGCCAGCAGGGATCTAGCGGGGGGGCCCCCTGAGCAGTTCTTC. Translating gives CASRDLAGGPPEQFF. The V gene is TRBV6-2 or TRBV6-3, the J gene TRBJ2-1; the match to TRBD2 covers 12 bases. This CDR3 has 15 amino acids. Unmatched junction bases numbered 9, after V lost 6 bases and J lost 9 bases. CDR1 is MNHEY, CDR2 SVGEGT, per germline.

This clonotype came up once. The chain uses TRBV12-3 or TRBV12-4 and TRBJ2-1; 14 bases map to TRBD2. The CDR3 runs to 17 residues. V shed 4 bases, J shed 4 bases, and the junction held 6 bases outside the gene matches. The CDR3 bases are TGTGCCAGCAGTTCCCCGGGACTAGCGGGGGCATACAATGAGCAGTTCTTC. Translating it yields CASSSPGLAGAYNEQFF.

The chain employs TRBV7-9 and TRBJ1-1, with no clear D. This CDR3 spans 13 amino acids. CDR1 is SEHNR and CDR2 is FQNEAQ in the germline V gene (reference sequence). V shed 4 bases and J shed 0 bases, with 6 bases lying between them. CDR3 amino acids: CASSWAVNTEAFF. CDR3 nucleotide sequence: TGTGCCAGCAGCTGGGCTGTGAACACTGAAGCTTTCTTT.

This chain uses TRBV7-9 with TRBJ2-3; D may be TRBD1 (6 bases). V was clipped by 2 bases and J by 4 bases, with 10 bases between them. Germline lookup yields CDR1 SEHNR and CDR2 FQNEAQ (reference sequence). This CDR3 contains 14 residues. Here the CDR3 reads CASSLSRTADTQYF. CDR3 sequence (DNA): TGTGCCAGCAGCTTAAGTCGGACAGCAGATACGCAGTATTTT.

This clonotype was recorded many times. This rearrangement joins TRBV6-2 or TRBV6-3 to TRBJ1-2; 8 nucleotides match TRBD1. Germline CDR1 and CDR2: MNHEY and SVGEGT. The CDR3 runs 13 residues. V lost 8 bases and J lost 4; bases outside the gene matches: 6. In nucleotides, the CDR3 is TGTGCCAGCCACCGGGACAGGTTCTATGGCTACACCTTC. This encodes CASHRDRFYGYTF.